This TCR beta chain was sequenced in a study of OX40 agonist ivuxolimab in advanced cancers. Study results and limitations: Relative to CD4+ cells, CD8+ T cells on average had more expanded clones.

The method was immunoSEQ multiplex PCR; TCRdb's version includes in-frame clones alone and lacks a portion of them. This repertoire shows about 45,000 clones, approximately 90% found once; its top ten account for around 20%. Of note for this clone: What it binds is unknown.

Trimming cost V 5 bases and J 0 bases; bases outside gene matches: 14. Germline V CDR1 and CDR2: MDHEN, SYDVKM. This CDR3 spans 19 amino acids. Sample: CD4+ or CD8+ T cells sorted from blood, taken in a trial of the OX40 agonist ivuxolimab. The receptor was derived from an adult with an advanced solid tumor such as melanoma, head and neck, liver or kidney cancer. The chain couples TRBV28 to TRBJ2-3; the match to TRBD2 covers 10 bases. CDR3 protein: CASSPAGLADEYSTDTQYF. The DNA of the CDR3 is TGTGCCAGCAGTCCGGCAGGACTAGCGGATGAATATAGCACAGATACGCAGTATTTT.